This paragraph covers one T cell receptor beta chain sequence. Antigen specificity is unknown. V was clipped by 0 bases and J by 5 bases, with 13 bases between them. The CDR3 sequence is 15 residues long. Germline V gene data show CDR1 as SGHAT and CDR2 as FQNNGV. Each sample had two DNA replicates, 0.5 ug blood or around 1.5 ug tissue. Profiling relied on immunoSEQ multiplex PCR, and the TCRdb table lists in-frame clones only, not all of them. The data show roughly 57,000 clones, 85% to 95% seen once. The sample originates from a study of early stage breast cancer tumors. General study points: Most shared enriched TCRB sequences were commonly generated ones. Bulk DNA sequencing of unsorted cells missed chain pairing and markers. Tumors had about 2.5-fold higher T cell density and higher clonality than adjacent normal breast tissue.

The sample was blood. This clonotype was obtained from a person aged 65 to 85 with breast cancer. The rearrangement uses TRBV11-2 and TRBJ1-2, with D possibly being TRBD1 (6 bases). The CDR3 is CASSLDLGAGYGYTF. DNA of the CDR3: TGTGCCAGCAGCTTAGATTTGGGGGCTGGGTATGGCTACACCTTC.